These T cell receptor beta chains were read from a single sample in a study of blood T cell repertoires in COVID-19. Sequencing used immunoSEQ multiplex PCR; TCRdb keeps in-frame clones, though not all of them. The sample records about 70,000 clones, approximately 80% being singletons. The sequencing input was peripheral blood. Receptor source: a woman older than 75 with acute or convalescent COVID-19. The conserved cysteine and the conserved F or W are not part of the CDR3 here. Each record gives: clone size, V gene, J gene, CDR3 length, CDR3 protein. The size entry is marked missing in some rows and otherwise reads once, few, many or a size class.

clone_size: few; v_call: TRBV7-3; j_call: TRBJ2-5; cdr3_length: 12; cdr3_aa: ASSLGQRGETQY
clone_size: -; v_call: TRBV7-9; j_call: TRBJ1-2; cdr3_length: 11; cdr3_aa: ASSHDRNYGYT
clone_size: -; v_call: TRBV7-9; j_call: TRBJ1-6; cdr3_length: 13; cdr3_aa: ASSLQGIYNSPLH
clone_size: -; v_call: TRBV6-5; j_call: TRBJ1-6; cdr3_length: 14; cdr3_aa: ASSYVFRESGSPLH
clone_size: -; v_call: TRBV9; j_call: TRBJ1-5; cdr3_length: 13; cdr3_aa: ASSATDLSNQPQH
clone_size: -; v_call: TRBV19; j_call: TRBJ2-5; cdr3_length: 13; cdr3_aa: ASSMRRGGEETQY
clone_size: few; v_call: TRBV21-1; j_call: TRBJ1-2; cdr3_length: 6; cdr3_aa: ARMGSP
clone_size: -; v_call: TRBV19; j_call: TRBJ2-1; cdr3_length: 15; cdr3_aa: ASSMANPGQGYNEQF
clone_size: -; v_call: TRBV5-8; j_call: TRBJ2-3; cdr3_length: 13; cdr3_aa: ASSQTGGAYNTQY
clone_size: -; v_call: TRBV6-1; j_call: TRBJ1-2; cdr3_length: 10; cdr3_aa: ASSAQGYGYT
clone_size: -; v_call: TRBV5-4; j_call: TRBJ1-4; cdr3_length: 13; cdr3_aa: ASSNIGTGGENLF
clone_size: -; v_call: TRBV2; j_call: TRBJ2-3; cdr3_length: 14; cdr3_aa: ASSRLAGVPSDTQY
clone_size: -; v_call: TRBV5-1; j_call: TRBJ2-7; cdr3_length: 11; cdr3_aa: ASSSLVAYEQY
clone_size: -; v_call: TRBV4-2; j_call: TRBJ2-5; cdr3_length: 10; cdr3_aa: ASSGGQETQY
clone_size: once; v_call: TRBV3-1/TRBV3-2; j_call: TRBJ1-1; cdr3_length: 12; cdr3_aa: ASSQAMAGGEAF
clone_size: once; v_call: TRBV6-6; j_call: TRBJ2-1; cdr3_length: 14; cdr3_aa: ASSYSRQRQYNEQF